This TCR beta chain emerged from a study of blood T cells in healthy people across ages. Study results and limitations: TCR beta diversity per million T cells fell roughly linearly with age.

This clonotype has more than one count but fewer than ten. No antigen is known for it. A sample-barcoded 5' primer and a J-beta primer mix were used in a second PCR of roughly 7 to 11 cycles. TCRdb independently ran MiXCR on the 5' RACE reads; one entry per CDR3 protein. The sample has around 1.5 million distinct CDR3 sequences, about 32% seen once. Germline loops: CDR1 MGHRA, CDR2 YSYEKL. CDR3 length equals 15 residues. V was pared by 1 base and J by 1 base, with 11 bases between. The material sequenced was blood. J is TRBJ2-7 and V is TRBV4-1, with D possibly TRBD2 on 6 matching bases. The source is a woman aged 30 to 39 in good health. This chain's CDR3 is CASSQVRDWSYEQYF. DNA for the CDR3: TGCGCCAGCAGCCAAGTCAGGGACTGGTCCTACGAGCAGTACTTC.